This is a list of T cell receptor beta chains from one sample in a study of STAT5B mutations in CD4+ large granular lymphocyte leukemia. Assay used: immunoSEQ multiplex PCR; TCRdb lists only in-frame clones, some missing. The sample consists of roughly 30,000 clones, more than 60% of them appearing once. The sample taken for sequencing was CD4+ T cells from blood buffy coats. These receptors came from a human donor in good health. The CDR3 runs from the conserved cysteine through the conserved F or W. D genes are given only for firm matches. Clone size is given for some rows only: seen once, a few or many times, or a class if the clone is expanded.

j_call,clone_size,v_call,d_call,cdr3_aa,cdr3_nt
TRBJ1-5,NA,TRBV6-5,TRBD1,CASDRQGLGGQPQHF,TGTGCCAGCGACCGACAGGGTCTTGGAGGGCAGCCCCAGCATTTT
TRBJ1-1,NA,TRBV19,NA,CASSSNTEAFF,TGTGCCAGTAGTTCGAACACTGAAGCTTTCTTT
TRBJ1-2,NA,TRBV6-1,TRBD1,CASSGPPGTGRGYTF,TGTGCCAGCAGTGGGCCCCCTGGGACAGGGAGAGGCTACACCTTC
TRBJ1-2,NA,TRBV2,TRBD1,CASSAWTGDYGYTF,TGTGCCAGCAGTGCCTGGACAGGGGACTATGGCTACACCTTC
TRBJ1-6,NA,TRBV27,NA,CASSFRQAGDSPLHF,TGTGCCAGCAGTTTTCGACAGGCTGGTGATTCACCCCTCCACTTT
TRBJ1-1,NA,TRBV7-2,TRBD1,CASSPPGGQVGTEAFF,TGTGCCAGCAGCCCCCCCGGCGGACAGGTAGGGACCGAAGCTTTCTTT
TRBJ2-1,NA,TRBV7-6,TRBD2,CASTLRAGGFNEQFF,TGTGCCAGCACCCTGAGAGCGGGGGGTTTCAATGAGCAGTTCTTC
TRBJ2-1,NA,TRBV6-5,NA,CASSWTWKRKDNEQFF,TGTGCCAGCAGTTGGACCTGGAAGCGTAAGGACAATGAGCAGTTCTTC
TRBJ2-3,NA,TRBV4-2,NA,CASSQGGATDTQYF,TGTGCCAGCAGCCAGGGGGGGGCGACAGATACGCAGTATTTT
TRBJ1-2,NA,TRBV29-1,NA,CSVEDSRGRYGYTF,TGCAGCGTTGAAGATAGCAGGGGTCGCTATGGCTACACCTTC
TRBJ1-3,NA,TRBV7-2,NA,CASSLGRGTISGNTIYF,TGTGCCAGCAGCTTAGGACGGGGCACCATCTCTGGAAACACCATATATTTT
TRBJ2-2,few,TRBV5-1,TRBD1,CASSGDSRITGELFF,TGCGCCAGCAGTGGGGACAGCAGGATAACCGGGGAGCTGTTTTTT
TRBJ1-2,NA,TRBV9,TRBD1,CASSPTGQGANYGYTF,TGTGCCAGCAGCCCGACCGGCCAGGGGGCAAACTATGGCTACACCTTC
TRBJ2-7,NA,TRBV5-6,TRBD1,CASSAYGQGDYEQYF,TGTGCCAGCTCCGCCTACGGACAGGGCGACTACGAGCAGTACTTC
TRBJ2-1,NA,TRBV9,TRBD2,CASSASGGTYNEQFF,TGTGCCAGCAGCGCTAGCGGGGGGACTTACAATGAGCAGTTCTTC
TRBJ1-2,NA,TRBV19,TRBD1,CASSTGTGGRGYTF,TGTGCCAGTAGTACGGGGACAGGGGGCCGCGGCTACACCTTC
TRBJ1-3,NA,TRBV10-3,NA,CAITQQVISGNTIYF,TGTGCCATCACCCAACAGGTGATCTCTGGAAACACCATATATTTT
TRBJ2-7,NA,TRBV7-9,TRBD1,CASSSGTGHYEQYF,TGTGCCAGCAGCTCGGGGACAGGCCACTACGAGCAGTACTTC
TRBJ1-2,NA,TRBV4-3,TRBD1,CASSQAGTGDYGYTF,TGCGCCAGCAGCCAGGCCGGGACAGGGGATTATGGCTACACCTTC
TRBJ1-2,NA,TRBV7-8,TRBD1,CASSLEFTGQGFYGYTF,TGTGCCAGCAGCTTAGAATTTACCGGACAGGGATTTTATGGCTACACCTTC
TRBJ2-1,NA,TRBV7-2,TRBD2,CASSLVSGGSNEQFF,TGTGCCAGCAGCTTAGTTAGCGGGGGGAGCAATGAGCAGTTCTTC
TRBJ2-5,once,TRBV5-6,TRBD1,CASSTPGQGQETQYF,TGTGCCAGCAGCACGCCCGGACAGGGCCAAGAGACCCAGTACTTC
TRBJ2-2,NA,TRBV4-3,TRBD2,CASSLLAGSGGPNTGELFF,TGCGCCAGCAGCCTCCTAGCGGGCAGCGGGGGGCCAAACACCGGGGAGCTGTTTTTT
TRBJ2-4,NA,TRBV27,TRBD2,CASRGLAGGAKNIQYF,TGTGCCAGCAGGGGACTAGCGGGGGGAGCCAAAAACATTCAGTACTTC
TRBJ1-1,few,TRBV11-2,NA,CASSLVRDTEAFF,TGTGCCAGCAGCTTAGTCAGGGACACTGAAGCTTTCTTT
TRBJ1-1,few,TRBV28,TRBD1,CASSLSTGWTEAFF,TGTGCCAGCAGTTTGTCGACAGGGTGGACTGAAGCTTTCTTT
TRBJ2-3,NA,TRBV2,TRBD2,CAEASGGGYTQYF,TGTGCCGAAGCGAGCGGGGGGGGATATACGCAGTATTTT
TRBJ1-1,NA,TRBV11-2,NA,CASSLAYSRVAEAFF,TGTGCCAGCAGCTTAGCGTATTCAAGGGTTGCTGAAGCTTTCTTT
TRBJ2-1,NA,TRBV5-4,NA,CASSLPGYNEQFF,TGTGCCAGCAGCTTGCCGGGGTACAATGAGCAGTTCTTC
TRBJ2-1,NA,TRBV5-1,TRBD2,CASSWSGGTYNEQFF,TGCGCCAGCAGCTGGAGCGGGGGTACCTACAATGAGCAGTTCTTC
TRBJ2-7,NA,TRBV12-5,NA,CASGSRDYEQYF,TGTGCTAGTGGTTCCCGCGACTACGAGCAGTACTTC
TRBJ1-2,few,TRBV21-1,NA,CASPLGGYTF,TGTGCCAGCCCGTTGGGGGGGTACACCTTC
TRBJ1-2,NA,TRBV5-5,NA,CASSLGGWYGYTF,TGTGCCAGCAGCTTGGGAGGGTGGTATGGCTACACCTTC
TRBJ2-5,once,TRBV7-2,NA,CASSLVAGGWETQYF,TGTGCCAGCAGCTTAGTTGCAGGGGGGTGGGAGACCCAGTACTTC
TRBJ2-7,few,TRBV19,NA,CASSEQGHSYEQYF,TGTGCCAGTAGTGAACAGGGCCACTCCTACGAGCAGTACTTC
TRBJ1-2,NA,TRBV5-1,NA,CASSLEQASNYGYTF,TGCGCCAGCAGCTTGGAACAGGCCTCTAACTATGGCTACACCTTC
TRBJ2-2,NA,TRBV18,TRBD1,CASSPPGGQANTGELFF,TGTGCCAGCTCACCACCGGGGGGACAGGCGAACACCGGGGAGCTGTTTTTT
TRBJ1-3,NA,TRBV7-2,NA,CASSSPSSGNTIYF,TGTGCCAGCAGCTCCCCCAGCTCTGGAAACACCATATATTTT
TRBJ2-1,NA,TRBV28,TRBD2,CASSLFASGENEQFF,TGTGCCAGCAGTTTATTCGCTAGCGGGGAGAATGAGCAGTTCTTC
TRBJ2-1,NA,TRBV9,NA,CASSATLIGTPLYNEQFF,TGTGCCAGCAGCGCGACACTCATTGGGACGCCTCTCTACAATGAGCAGTTCTTC
TRBJ1-3,NA,TRBV5-1,NA,CASSLGTRSNTIYF,TGCGCCAGCAGCTTGGGGACAAGAAGCAACACCATATATTTT
TRBJ1-2,NA,TRBV6-6,TRBD1,CASSYPGQGDGYTF,TGTGCCAGCAGCTACCCAGGACAGGGGGATGGCTACACCTTC
TRBJ2-3,NA,TRBV7-7,TRBD2,CASSLVGGGTDTQYF,TGTGCCAGCAGCTTAGTCGGGGGGGGCACAGATACGCAGTATTTT
TRBJ1-4,NA,TRBV7-2,TRBD1,CASSLVGQANEKLFF,TGTGCCAGCAGCTTAGTGGGACAGGCTAATGAAAAACTGTTTTTT
TRBJ1-2,NA,TRBV5-1,NA,CASSLALGTNGYTF,TGCGCCAGCAGCTTGGCGCTCGGTACGAATGGCTACACCTTC
TRBJ2-2,few,TRBV5-6,TRBD1,CASSLDRGFTGELFF,TGTGCCAGCAGCTTGGACAGGGGGTTCACCGGGGAGCTGTTTTTT
TRBJ1-1,NA,TRBV6-5,NA,CASRNRAVNTEAFF,TGTGCCAGCCGGAACAGGGCGGTGAACACTGAAGCTTTCTTT
TRBJ1-6,NA,TRBV10-3,NA,CASSPGQRNNSPLHF,TGTGCCTCATCACCAGGGCAGCGGAATAATTCACCCCTCCACTTT
TRBJ2-5,once,TRBV7-2,TRBD2,CASSLVAGARQETQYF,TGTGCCAGCAGCTTAGTGGCGGGAGCAAGACAAGAGACCCAGTACTTC
TRBJ1-1,NA,TRBV18,TRBD1,CASSPRRMVQGTEAFF,TGTGCCAGCTCACCACGGCGAATGGTACAGGGGACTGAAGCTTTCTTT
TRBJ1-5,NA,TRBV5-1,NA,CASSSRVVSNQPQHF,TGCGCCAGCAGCTCCAGGGTGGTGAGCAATCAGCCCCAGCATTTT
TRBJ1-1,few,TRBV6-5,NA,CASSYSGVRTEAFF,TGTGCCAGCAGTTACTCGGGGGTCCGCACTGAAGCTTTCTTT
TRBJ2-3,NA,TRBV6-6,NA,CASSYPGLASTDTQYF,TGTGCCAGCAGTTACCCGGGGCTAGCAAGCACAGATACGCAGTATTTT
TRBJ1-6,NA,TRBV9,NA,CASSQDITSPPLHF,TGTGCCAGCAGCCAGGACATCACCTCACCACCCCTCCACTTT
TRBJ1-4,few,TRBV5-4,NA,CASSLLGGASLGEKLFF,TGTGCCAGCAGCTTGCTGGGGGGCGCGAGTTTAGGTGAAAAACTGTTTTTT